Sequencing of this T cell receptor beta chain was carried out in a study of cytomegalovirus exposure and HLA in healthy donors. Findings of the study overall: In a later analysis, compared with equally common non-associated chains, HLA-associated beta chains were more expanded. Productive rates of about 87% or about 30% were seen for most TCR beta V segments in an earlier analysis.

The study ran its PCR with 60 Vbeta and 13 Jbeta primers. Profiled with immunoSEQ multiplex PCR; TCRdb holds only in-frame clones, not every one. The repertoire has 100,000 or so clones, around 80% of them found once; the top ten carry under 8.5%. The V gene end was trimmed by 4 bases and the J gene end by 5 bases; junction bases not matched to a gene: 14. Germline CDR1 and CDR2: MDHEN and SYDVKM. The length of the CDR3 is 16 residues. On this clone itself: Its antigen is as yet unknown.

V is TRBV28 and J is TRBJ2-7; 7 positions agree with TRBD1. Material for sequencing was PBMCs. The receptor's source is a man under 40 in good health and CMV-seronegative. For the CDR3, the DNA is TGTGCCAGCAGTTCACACGGATTAGGGGGCCGGGACGAGCAGTACTTC. Its translation is CASSSHGLGGRDEQYF.